The rows below give T cell receptor beta chains drawn from one sample of a study of OX40 agonist ivuxolimab in advanced cancers. The method was immunoSEQ multiplex PCR; TCRdb's version includes in-frame clones alone and lacks a portion of them. The sample carries about 34,000 clones, around 80% recorded once. This specimen was CD4+ or CD8+ T cells sorted from blood, taken in a trial of the OX40 agonist ivuxolimab. These receptors were obtained from an adult with an advanced solid tumor such as melanoma, head and neck, liver or kidney cancer. Both conserved end residues are part of each CDR3. A D gene is named only where the DNA matches it firmly. Expanded clones get a size class; other rows say once, few or many, or leave the size out.

j_gene,d_gene,v_gene,abundance,CDR3aa,CDR3nt
TRBJ1-1,NA,TRBV5-1,few,CASSLVGGAYTEAFF,TGCGCCAGCAGCTTGGTCGGGGGGGCGTACACTGAAGCTTTCTTT
TRBJ1-6,TRBD1,TRBV10-3,NA,CAITGTESSPLHF,TGTGCCATCACTGGGACAGAGAGTTCACCCCTCCACTTT
TRBJ2-2,NA,TRBV5-4,few,CASSKIGGTGELFF,TGTGCCAGCAGCAAGATAGGGGGAACCGGGGAGCTGTTTTTT
TRBJ2-2,NA,TRBV6-6,NA,CASSYYGPSNTGELFF,TGTGCCAGCAGTTACTACGGACCCTCGAACACCGGGGAGCTGTTTTTT
TRBJ1-6,TRBD1,TRBV5-4,few,CASSHPGDRGAPLHF,TGTGCCAGCAGCCACCCCGGGGACAGGGGGGCGCCCCTCCACTTT
TRBJ1-5,NA,TRBV6-5,NA,CASSYRAGNQPQHF,TGTGCCAGCAGCTACAGGGCTGGCAATCAGCCCCAGCATTTT
TRBJ1-4,NA,TRBV9,few,CASSHGTNSEKLFF,TGTGCCAGCAGCCATGGGACAAATAGTGAAAAACTGTTTTTT
TRBJ2-7,NA,TRBV14,NA,CASSQNGPYEQYF,TGTGCCAGCAGCCAAAACGGCCCCTACGAGCAGTACTTC
TRBJ1-6,TRBD1,TRBV30,NA,CAWSSGTGDSPLHF,TGTGCCTGGAGTTCCGGGACAGGGGATTCACCCCTCCACTTT
TRBJ1-1,NA,TRBV29-1,NA,CSVEDLSFEGENTEAFF,TGCAGCGTTGAAGATCTGAGTTTTGAGGGTGAGAACACTGAAGCTTTCTTT
TRBJ1-2,TRBD1,TRBV11-2,once,CASSLDRAGGTGYTF,TGTGCCAGCAGCTTAGATAGGGCAGGGGGGACTGGCTACACCTTC
TRBJ1-1,NA,TRBV6-5,NA,CASSYSVFANTEAFF,TGTGCCAGCAGTTACTCGGTGTTTGCGAACACTGAAGCTTTCTTT
TRBJ1-1,NA,TRBV6-1,NA,CASSAGVNTEAFF,TGTGCCAGCAGTGCAGGGGTGAACACTGAAGCTTTCTTT
TRBJ1-5,NA,TRBV6-1,NA,CASNSPVASNQPQHF,TGTGCCAGCAATTCCCCCGTGGCTAGCAATCAGCCCCAGCATTTT
TRBJ1-2,TRBD1,TRBV30,NA,CAWGFPGTGNGYTF,TGTGCCTGGGGCTTCCCCGGGACAGGGAATGGCTACACCTTC
TRBJ1-1,NA,TRBV6-5,NA,CASSPGRTEAFF,TGTGCCAGCAGTCCCGGCAGGACTGAAGCTTTCTTT
TRBJ1-1,NA,TRBV4-1,NA,CASSLSYGGADTEAFF,TGCGCCAGCAGCTTGAGTTATGGGGGGGCGGACACTGAAGCTTTCTTT
TRBJ1-2,NA,TRBV5-8,NA,CASSLVTAYGYTF,TGTGCCAGCAGCTTGGTGACAGCGTATGGCTACACCTTC
TRBJ1-1,NA,TRBV11-2,NA,CASSLVSIEAFF,TGTGCCAGCAGCTTAGTGTCCATTGAAGCTTTCTTT
TRBJ2-1,TRBD1,TRBV5-8,NA,CASRPTGGAHNEQFF,TGTGCCAGCAGACCTACAGGGGGCGCACACAATGAGCAGTTCTTC
TRBJ2-7,NA,TRBV4-1,NA,CASSQDPFLEQYF,TGCGCCAGCAGCCAAGACCCATTTCTCGAGCAGTACTTC
TRBJ1-1,NA,TRBV11-2,NA,CASSLWAANTEAFF,TGTGCCAGCAGCTTATGGGCGGCGAACACTGAAGCTTTCTTT
TRBJ1-3,NA,TRBV7-8,NA,CASSLAPQGSTSGNTIYF,TGTGCCAGCAGCTTAGCTCCGCAGGGGAGTACCTCTGGAAACACCATATATTTT
TRBJ1-2,NA,TRBV6-4,NA,CASSDPISWGYTF,TGTGCCAGCAGTGACCCTATTAGCTGGGGCTACACCTTC
TRBJ1-5,NA,TRBV30,NA,CAWSGGGGVNQPQHF,TGTGCCTGGAGTGGGGGAGGGGGGGTCAATCAGCCCCAGCATTTT
TRBJ1-1,NA,TRBV5-1,once,CASSLEGPTNTEAFF,TGCGCCAGCAGCTTGGAGGGACCGACGAACACTGAAGCTTTCTTT
TRBJ2-1,NA,TRBV9,NA,CASSARDRSYNEQFF,TGTGCCAGCAGCGCCCGGGATAGGTCCTACAATGAGCAGTTCTTC
TRBJ1-1,NA,TRBV10-3,NA,CAIGEGWTTEAFF,TGTGCCATCGGAGAGGGGTGGACCACTGAAGCTTTCTTT
TRBJ1-1,NA,TRBV7-9,NA,CASSLGTSEAFF,TGTGCCAGCAGCTTAGGGACAAGTGAAGCTTTCTTT
TRBJ2-1,NA,TRBV30,once,CAWRDSPNEQFF,TGTGCCTGGAGAGACAGTCCCAATGAGCAGTTCTTC
TRBJ1-4,TRBD1,TRBV6-6,NA,CASSLYRDSKLFF,TGTGCCAGCAGTTTATACAGGGACAGTAAACTGTTTTTT
TRBJ2-4,NA,TRBV6-4,NA,CASSDSGGAEDIQYF,TGTGCCAGCAGTGACTCGGGGGGGGCCGAAGACATTCAGTACTTC
TRBJ1-3,NA,TRBV7-9,NA,CASSPSPTGNTIYF,TGTGCCAGCAGCCCAAGCCCAACTGGAAACACCATATATTTT
TRBJ2-1,TRBD2,TRBV5-1,NA,CASSLGPSGGANEQFF,TGCGCCAGCAGCTTAGGGCCTAGCGGGGGTGCGAATGAGCAGTTCTTC
TRBJ1-6,TRBD1,TRBV6-1,NA,CASSGGQGLNSPLHF,TGTGCCAGCAGTGGGGGACAGGGATTAAATTCACCCCTCCACTTT
TRBJ2-3,NA,TRBV19,NA,CASSMGGGTSTDTQYF,TGTGCCAGTAGTATGGGGGGGGGCACTTCCACAGATACGCAGTATTTT
TRBJ1-6,NA,TRBV5-1,NA,CASSLAGADNSPLHF,TGCGCCAGCAGCTTGGCCGGGGCAGATAATTCACCCCTCCACTTT
TRBJ1-1,NA,TRBV6-5,NA,CASSPEGRDTEAFF,TGTGCCAGCAGTCCCGAGGGACGGGACACTGAAGCTTTCTTT
TRBJ2-3,NA,TRBV20-1,few,CSAGTADTQYF,TGCAGTGCCGGGACTGCAGATACGCAGTATTTT
TRBJ2-3,NA,TRBV7-8,NA,CASLAGLSADTQYF,TGTGCCAGCCTGGCAGGGTTGAGCGCAGATACGCAGTATTTT
TRBJ1-6,TRBD1,TRBV5-1,NA,CASSFGQGLGNSPLHF,TGCGCCAGCAGCTTTGGACAGGGCTTGGGTAATTCACCCCTCCACTTT
TRBJ1-5,NA,TRBV10-3,once,CAISEGRDQPQHF,TGTGCCATCAGTGAGGGCAGGGACCAGCCCCAGCATTTT
TRBJ1-1,NA,TRBV6-1,few,CASSGINRNTEAFF,TGTGCCAGCAGTGGGATTAATAGGAACACTGAAGCTTTCTTT
TRBJ1-3,NA,TRBV6-1,NA,CASSEAQKGNTIYF,TGTGCCAGCAGTGAGGCGCAAAAAGGAAACACCATATATTTT
TRBJ1-1,TRBD1,TRBV29-1,NA,CSVTDRVVTEAFF,TGCAGCGTGACAGACAGGGTGGTCACTGAAGCTTTCTTT
TRBJ2-6,NA,TRBV19,few,CASREGTFHSGANVLTF,TGTGCCAGTAGAGAAGGGACATTCCACTCTGGGGCCAACGTCCTGACTTTC
TRBJ2-7,NA,TRBV10-3,NA,CAISERRPGAYEQYF,TGTGCCATCAGTGAGCGGAGACCAGGCGCCTACGAGCAGTACTTC
TRBJ2-6,TRBD1,TRBV19,NA,CASSFGQGRKISGANVLTF,TGTGCCAGTAGTTTTGGACAGGGGCGAAAAATCTCTGGGGCCAACGTCCTGACTTTC
TRBJ2-7,TRBD2,TRBV2,NA,CASSGTSGSNSYEQYF,TGTGCCAGCAGTGGGACTAGCGGTTCGAACTCCTACGAGCAGTACTTC
TRBJ1-6,NA,TRBV5-1,NA,CASSPDGGGYNSPLHF,TGCGCCAGCAGCCCCGACGGGGGCGGGTATAATTCACCCCTCCACTTT